The source of this TCR beta chain is a study of vaccination effects on CD4 cells after COVID-19 (dated by TCRdb to between 2022 and 2023). As for the study more broadly: In the ViraFEST assay, PBMC were stimulated with viral peptide pools, and TCR sequencing was then used to find antigen-specific CD4+ T cell clonotypes based on their expansion. In the study, cultures from other donors were sequenced using the Oncomine TCR Beta short-read assay on an Illumina iSeq 100. About 2.1 million PBMC per well were cultured with 10 ug/ml peptides in IMDM containing 5% human AB serum, approximately 9.1 IU/ml IL-2 and gentamicin. SARS-CoV-2 spike-specific CD4+ TCR repertoires from before and after mRNA vaccination were compared in COVID-19 convalescent patients and in infection-naive vaccine recipients. Participants received two doses of either the BNT162b2 or the mRNA-1273 mRNA SARS-CoV-2 vaccine. A total of 9 to 11 COVID-19 convalescent patients and a handful of SARS-CoV-2-naive healthy vaccine recipients were included in the full study. Results and caveats for the whole study, not just this receptor: Both infection-induced and vaccine-induced clones contracted markedly at late post-vaccination timepoints, which is consistent with waning T cell responses. Among healthy vaccine recipients, nearly all vaccine-induced clones were SARS-CoV-2 mono-reactive, and just 1 of 255 was cross-reactive with common cold coronaviruses. The study was limited by a small number of convalescent patients, and early post-infection timepoints were lacking.

A distance of 11 bases separates the germline ends of V and J, which lose 3 bases and 3 bases respectively. Including the terminal cysteine and phenylalanine, the CDR3 comprises 14 residues. The kept DNA is CDR3 alone, 42 bases in frame from the first base. This clone was counted a single time. The antigen this receptor binds is unknown. No clone much larger than this one lies a single base away; base qualities are absent. Library method: the immunoSEQ multiplex PCR assay. DNA from the cultured, isolated CD4+ T cells was subjected to TCR beta CDR3 sequencing. The authors processed their data as follows. Non-productive TCR sequences were removed, reads were trimmed to the CDR3 region, and CDR3s of at least 7 amino acids were retained. The MANAFEST web app was used to pick out antigen-specific clonotypes by comparing their expansion in peptide wells with that in reference cultures. To count as positive, a clone had to show expansion at FDR<0.05 compared with the reference and with all other wells, an odds ratio above 5, and a frequency above 0.1% in two replicate wells. Clonotypes significantly expanded in SARS-CoV-2 spike wells and in at least one common cold coronavirus spike condition were defined as cross-reactive. Levenshtein distance calculated with the stringdist R package was used to assess CDR3 similarity, and unrooted trees were constructed with ape in R 3.6.1. TCRdb holds this immuneACCESS table with in-frame rearrangements only. Some clones are missing; in checked studies, unresolved V genes explain under half, and the rest has no known cause. The D gene and trimming were derived from the DNA, and the V and J assignments and clone size from that table. Across this sample there are under 30,000 clones, with more than 55% seen only once. Of the sample, almost 10% falls within the top ten clones.

After less than eleven days of culture, CD4+ T cells were isolated with the EasySep CD4+ T cell isolation kit. Healthy vaccine recipients had no prior SARS-CoV-2 infection, confirmed by negative nucleocapsid antibodies before and after vaccination. On days 3 and 7, half of the culture medium was replaced with fresh IL-2-containing medium. Unless noted otherwise, every peptide stimulation condition was grown in triplicate wells. PBMC were separated from whole blood using Ficoll-Paque Plus gradient centrifugation and were then either cryopreserved at -140C or used fresh. The QIAamp micro DNA kit was used to extract genomic DNA from the cultured CD4+ T cells.

The source was CD4+ T cells from PBMCs cultured without peptide, collected before COVID-19 vaccination. Recombination linked TRBV23-1 to TRBJ1-2; a confident D gene designation cannot be given. TRBV23-1 is labeled an ORF, and its function is uncertain. The clonotype comes from a human donor who received a COVID-19 vaccine. The sequenced DNA: TGCGCCAGCAGTCATGAGGGCAGAGACTATGGCTACACCTTC. Its protein is CASSHEGRDYGYTF.